Below are 28 T cell receptor beta chains sequenced from a single sample in a study of OX40 agonist ivuxolimab in advanced cancers. Measured with immunoSEQ multiplex PCR; TCRdb has only the in-frame clones, and not every one. Among over 65,000 clones, about 88% were seen once, and the ten largest hold over 0.25%. Sequencing used CD4+ or CD8+ T cells sorted from blood, obtained in a trial of the OX40 agonist ivuxolimab. These receptors came from an adult with an advanced solid tumor such as melanoma, head and neck, liver or kidney cancer.

V gene TRBV18 combines with J gene TRBJ1-1; 8 bases match TRBD1. Germline CDR1 reads KGHSH; CDR2 reads LQKENI. The V gene end was trimmed by 0 bases and the J gene end by 5 bases; junction bases not matched to a gene: 11. CDR3 length: 17 amino acids. This CDR3 is CASSPPFRDRRKTEAFF. The CDR3 bases are TGTGCCAGCTCACCACCGTTCAGGGACAGGAGAAAAACTGAAGCTTTCTTT.

The chain uses TRBV7-8 and TRBJ1-3; tentative D call: TRBD1 (6 bases). V was shortened by 0 bases and J by 2 bases, with 14 bases between the two germline ends. CDR1 is SGHVS and CDR2 is FQNEAQ in the germline V gene. The CDR3 is 17 residues long. The CDR3 DNA follows: TGTGCCAGCAGCTTAGCGCCAACAGGGCTGGCTGGAAACACCATATATTTT. Its translation: CASSLAPTGLAGNTIYF.

The V call is TRBV19, the J call TRBJ2-3, with TRBD1 identical over 8 bases. CDR1 is LNHDA, CDR2 SQIVND, per germline (reference sequence). There are 15 residues in the CDR3. V was pared by 5 bases and J by 7 bases, with 11 bases of the junction left unmatched. CDR3 region: CASSGPGQAQNTQYF. The CDR3 nucleotides read TGTGCCAGTAGTGGTCCGGGACAGGCTCAGAATACGCAGTATTTT.

The chain joins TRBV6-1 to TRBJ2-7; TRBD1 might be the D (6 bases). In germline, CDR1 is MNHNS, CDR2 SASEGT. V was pared by 7 bases and J by 5 bases, with 18 bases between. This CDR3 region has 14 residues. CDR3 nucleotide sequence: TGTGCCAGCAAGAGCAGGGGATTCCCTCACGAGCAGTACTTC. Translation gives CASKSRGFPHEQYF.

The chain couples TRBV11-3 to TRBJ2-5; 7 nucleotides line up with TRBD1. The CDR3 totals 16 residues. V was pared by 5 bases and J by 1 base, with 10 bases of the junction left unmatched. Per germline, CDR1 SGHNT and CDR2 YENEEA. CDR3 coding DNA: TGTGCCAGCAGCCCCCGCCGACAGGGTATCCAAGAGACCCAGTACTTC. This translates into CASSPRRQGIQETQYF. Full variable domain (missing parts from reference TRBV11-3 and TRBJ2-5): EAGVVQSPRYKIIEKKQPVAFWCNPISGHNTLYWYLQNLGQGPELLIRYENEEAVDDSQLPKDRFSAERLKGVDSTLKIQPAELGDSAVYLCASSPRRQGIQETQYFGPGTRLLVL.

This clone has a single count. The chain employs TRBV2 and TRBJ1-1; 9 nucleotides align to TRBD1. Germline trimming cut 4 bases from V and 5 bases from J; bases unmatched to any gene: 2. CDR1 is SNHLY, CDR2 FYNNEI, per germline. The CDR3 covers 13 residues. This chain's CDR3 is CASSADRGTEAFF. CDR3 nucleotide sequence: TGTGCCAGCAGTGCGGACAGGGGTACTGAAGCTTTCTTT.

This clone was seen a few times. The chain carries TRBV7-2 and TRBJ1-1; D gene unclear. V dropped 4 bases and J dropped 3 bases, with 15 bases sitting between them. Per germline, CDR1 SGHTA and CDR2 FQGNSA. The CDR3 has 15 amino acids. CDR3 protein: CASSSSGEADTEAFF. CDR3 bases: TGTGCCAGCAGCTCTAGCGGAGAGGCGGACACTGAAGCTTTCTTT. The full variable domain, completed using reference TRBV7-2 and TRBJ1-1, is GAGVSQSPSNKVTEKGKDVELRCDPISGHTALYWYRQSLGQGLEFLIYFQGNSAPDKSGLPSDRFSAERTGGSVSTLTIQRTQQEDSAVYLCASSSSGEADTEAFFGQGTRLTVV.

With regard to this clone: At one end, the junction sequence differs from germline, possibly due to a read error. V and J are TRBV7-9 and TRBJ1-2; D perhaps matches TRBD1 (5 bases). Germline values: CDR1 SEHNR, CDR2 FQNEAQ (reference sequence). The CDR3 has 10 amino acids. The CDR3 reads CASSLDQGGF. The CDR3, as DNA: TGTGCCAGCAGCCTCGACCAGGGCGGTTTC.

This chain connects TRBV10-3 to TRBJ2-1; 14 bases match TRBD2. CDR1 and CDR2 (germline): ENHRY, SYGVKD. The CDR3 consists of 16 residues. The trim removed 6 bases at V and 0 bases at J, leaving 1 base unmatched. In DNA form, the CDR3 reads TGTGCCATCAGGGGGACTAGCGGGAGCTCCTACAATGAGCAGTTCTTC. Translated, it gives CAIRGTSGSSYNEQFF.

The rearrangement uses TRBV11-2 and TRBJ2-2; the D is unclear. The CDR3 is 14 amino acids. CDR1 and CDR2 from the germline V gene are SGHAT and FQNNGV. The germline V and J ends were trimmed by 5 bases and 8 bases, with 15 bases remaining between them. The DNA of the CDR3 is TGTGCCAGCAGCACGCACTATGGAATAGGGGAGCTGTTTTTT. This encodes CASSTHYGIGELFF. Based on the CDR3 plus reference TRBV11-2 and TRBJ2-2, the full variable domain is EAGVAQSPRYKIIEKRQSVAFWCNPISGHATLYWYQQILGQGPKLLIQFQNNGVVDDSQLPKDRFSAERLKGVDSTLKIQPAKLEDSAVYLCASSTHYGIGELFFGEGSRLTVL.

This rearrangement joins TRBV11-3 to TRBJ2-1, with 9 bases lining up with TRBD2. Germline V lookup: CDR1 SGHNT, CDR2 YENEEA. CDR3 size: 16 residues. Germline trimming cut 5 bases from V and 3 bases from J; bases unmatched to any gene: 8. Here the CDR3 reads CASSPWGGGDYNEQFF. In DNA, the CDR3 is TGTGCCAGCAGCCCATGGGGCGGGGGGGACTACAATGAGCAGTTCTTC.

V usage is TRBV9 and J usage is TRBJ2-4, with 7 bases lining up with TRBD1. From germline, CDR1 is SGDLS and CDR2 YYNGEE. This CDR3 contains 15 residues. Germline trimming cut 0 bases from V and 6 bases from J; bases unmatched to any gene: 6. The DNA of the CDR3 is TGTGCCAGCAGCGTAGGTGGGAGACAGGGAAACATTCAGTACTTC. Its translation is CASSVGGRQGNIQYF.

The rearrangement joins TRBV27 to TRBJ1-1; 7 bases agree with TRBD1. J lost 6 bases, V lost 2 bases, and 3 bases had no gene match. CDR3 length equals 13 residues. The germline V gene has CDR1 MNHEY and CDR2 SMNVEV (reference sequence). CDR3 protein: CASSLEGASEAFF. DNA for the CDR3: TGTGCCAGCAGTTTAGAGGGGGCGTCTGAAGCTTTCTTT.

V and J are TRBV11-2 and TRBJ2-5; 9 bases line up with TRBD1. CDR1 and CDR2 from the germline V gene are SGHAT and FQNNGV. CDR3 size: 16 residues. V lost 5 bases and J lost 5; bases outside the gene matches: 12. The CDR3 DNA is TGTGCCAGCAGCGGGTACAGGGGGCCCCGCGGGGAGACCCAGTACTTC. This gives the protein CASSGYRGPRGETQYF.

The chain carries TRBV4-1 and TRBJ2-3, with 10 bases lining up with TRBD2. Germline trimming cut 7 bases from V and 6 bases from J; bases unmatched to any gene: 16. Germline-derived CDR1 and CDR2 are MGHRA and YSYEKL. The CDR3 consists of 17 residues. In nucleotides, the CDR3 is TGCGCCAGCACAGGAATAGCGGGAGGATTGAAATCGGATACGCAGTATTTT. Translating gives CASTGIAGGLKSDTQYF.

The rearrangement joins TRBV7-9 to TRBJ2-7; no firm D call. The ends were cut back, 5 bases at V and 7 bases at J, with 15 bases in the middle. Per germline, CDR1 SEHNR and CDR2 FQNEAQ (reference sequence). The CDR3 totals 13 residues. Written as DNA, the CDR3 is TGTGCCAGCAGCACCGGCCCCGGAAGAGAGCAGTACTTC. It translates to CASSTGPGREQYF.

The chain uses TRBV6-1 and TRBJ2-7; D gene uncertain. Trimming took off 8 bases at V and 6 bases at J, with 11 bases between the two ends. The CDR3 is made up of 11 amino acids. From germline, CDR1 is MNHNS and CDR2 SASEGT. The CDR3 protein is CASRTLREQYF. CDR3 bases: TGTGCCAGCCGGACGTTGCGCGAGCAGTACTTC.

This clone was recorded only once. This chain joins TRBV5-1 and TRBJ2-7, with TRBD1 matching over 9 bases. The length of the CDR3 is 14 residues. Germline lookup yields CDR1 SGHRS and CDR2 YFSETQ. V lost 0 bases to trimming and J lost 3 bases; unmatched junction nucleotides: 1. CDR3 loop: CASSLAGQGYEQYF. The CDR3 nucleotides read TGCGCCAGCAGCTTGGCGGGACAGGGCTACGAGCAGTACTTC. The whole variable domain, remainder taken from reference TRBV5-1 and TRBJ2-7, is KAGVTQTPRYLIKTRGQQVTLSCSPISGHRSVSWYQQTPGQGLQFLFEYFSETQRNKGNFPGRFSGRQFSNSRSEMNVSTLELGDSALYLCASSLAGQGYEQYFGPGTRLTVT.

This clone was recorded once. The gene calls are TRBV5-5 and TRBJ2-3, with 9 bases fitting TRBD1. The V and J ends lost 4 bases and 3 bases, in that order; junction bases with no gene match: 9. In germline, CDR1 is SGHKS, CDR2 YYEKEE (reference sequence). This CDR3 region has 16 residues. CDR3 DNA sequence: TGTGCCAGCAGCCCGGGACAGGGTAGGGGTACAGATACGCAGTATTTT. This gives the protein CASSPGQGRGTDTQYF.

The chain uses TRBV10-3 and TRBJ1-2, with a tentative D call TRBD1 (5 bases). Germline V CDR1 and CDR2: ENHRY, SYGVKD. The CDR3 is 11 residues long. Between the trimmed V and J ends, which lost 7 bases and 4 bases, there was a span of 7 bases. CDR3 DNA: TGTGCCATCACGCAGGGCTATGGCTACACCTTC. It encodes CAITQGYGYTF.

The chain joins TRBV7-8 to TRBJ1-2; D call uncertain. V was cut by 5 bases and J by 1 base, with 8 bases left in between. Germline CDR1 and CDR2: SGHVS and FQNEAQ. The CDR3 length is 13 residues. The CDR3 sequence: CASSHSLNYGYTF. The CDR3 DNA sequence: TGTGCCAGCAGCCACAGCCTTAACTATGGCTACACCTTC.

This clone was counted once. V gene TRBV18 combines with J gene TRBJ2-1, with 9 bases that match TRBD2. Germline lookup yields CDR1 KGHSH and CDR2 LQKENI. The CDR3 is 15 amino acids. Trimming removed 0 bases from V and 7 bases from J; junction bases left unmatched: 4. Here the CDR3 DNA reads TGTGCCAGCTCACCACCGCTTAGCGGGAGTAATGAGCAGTTCTTC. This translates into CASSPPLSGSNEQFF.

V is TRBV6-6 and J is TRBJ1-4, with D perhaps TRBD1 (6 bases). The CDR3 is 16 amino acids. Germline V gene data show CDR1 as MNHNY and CDR2 as SVGAGI (reference sequence). V was shortened by 5 bases and J by 3 bases, with 16 bases between the two germline ends. CDR3 amino acids: CASSRQVSLSNEKLFF. The DNA of the CDR3 is TGTGCCAGCAGTCGACAGGTTTCTCTCTCTAATGAAAAACTGTTTTTT.

V gene TRBV11-2 combines with J gene TRBJ2-1; no definite D call. Per germline, CDR1 SGHAT and CDR2 FQNNGV. The ends were cut back, 4 bases at V and 1 base at J, with 8 bases in the middle. CDR3 length equals 14 residues. The DNA for the CDR3 is TGTGCCAGCAGCTCACTAATGTCCTACAATGAGCAGTTCTTC. Translated: CASSSLMSYNEQFF.

The chain carries TRBV29-1 and TRBJ1-5; D is perhaps TRBD1 (5 bases). V dropped 2 bases and J dropped 9 bases, with 11 bases sitting between them. Germline values: CDR1 SQVTM, CDR2 ANQGSEA. The CDR3 consists of 12 residues. CDR3 nucleotides: TGCAGCGTTGAAACTAGTCAGGGGCCCCAGCATTTT. Translation gives CSVETSQGPQHF.

This chain links TRBV5-4 with TRBJ2-3; possible D gene TRBD2, 5 bases. The CDR3 covers 14 residues. Germline-derived CDR1 and CDR2 are SGHNT and YYREEE (reference sequence). V lost 5 bases, J lost 2 bases, and 12 bases lay in between. This chain's CDR3 is CASSPSTITDTQYF. The CDR3 bases are TGTGCCAGCAGTCCCTCGACTATCACAGATACGCAGTATTTT.

The rearrangement uses TRBV6-5 and TRBJ1-4; 8 bases align to TRBD1. The CDR3 is 15 amino acids. Germline loops: CDR1 MNHEY, CDR2 SVGAGI. V shed 5 bases, J shed 8 bases, and the junction held 10 bases outside the gene matches. The CDR3 DNA reads TGTGCCAGCAGTCGGTCAGGGGGCTGGGGGGAAAAACTGTTTTTT. Translation gives CASSRSGGWGEKLFF.

V and J are TRBV29-1 and TRBJ2-3; 7 bases map to TRBD2. Germline CDR1 is SQVTM and CDR2 is ANQGSEA. The V and J ends lost 3 bases and 5 bases, in that order; junction bases with no gene match: 2. This CDR3 has 12 residues. The CDR3 DNA follows: TGCAGCGTTGAGGTAGCGGGAGATACGCAGTATTTT. Its protein product is CSVEVAGDTQYF.